This T cell receptor beta chain is drawn from a study of response to subunit inactivated influenza vaccine. TCRdb analysed the RT-PCR reads with MiXCR anew, one entry per CDR3 protein. The table lists 550,000 to 600,000 distinct CDR3 sequences, 10% to 15% of them singletons. This CDR3 contains 12 residues. Trimming cost V 4 bases and J 8 bases, with 11 bases left between them. The germline gives CDR1 SGHDN, CDR2 FVKESK. This sequence joins TRBV14 and TRBJ1-1, with D possibly matching TRBD1 (5 bases). The receptor's source is a man aged 50 or older who received an inactivated influenza vaccine. Sequencing was performed on PBMCs from blood, taken on the day of vaccination. The DNA of the CDR3 is TGTGCCAGCAGCCTTTTCTCAGGGGAAGCTTTCTTT. It specifies CASSLFSGEAFF.